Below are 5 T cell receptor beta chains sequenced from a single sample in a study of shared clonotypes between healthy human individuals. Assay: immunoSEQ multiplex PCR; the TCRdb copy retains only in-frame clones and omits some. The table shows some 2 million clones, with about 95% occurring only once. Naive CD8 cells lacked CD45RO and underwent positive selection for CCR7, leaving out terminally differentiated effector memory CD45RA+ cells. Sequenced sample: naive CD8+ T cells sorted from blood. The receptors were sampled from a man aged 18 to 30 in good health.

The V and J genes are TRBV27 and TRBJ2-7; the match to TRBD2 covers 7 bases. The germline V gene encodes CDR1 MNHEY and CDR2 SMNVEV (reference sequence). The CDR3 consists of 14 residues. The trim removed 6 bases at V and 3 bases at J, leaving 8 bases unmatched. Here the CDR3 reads CASSRRAGDYEQYF. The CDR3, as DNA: TGTGCCAGCAGCCGCCGGGCGGGAGACTACGAGCAGTACTTC.

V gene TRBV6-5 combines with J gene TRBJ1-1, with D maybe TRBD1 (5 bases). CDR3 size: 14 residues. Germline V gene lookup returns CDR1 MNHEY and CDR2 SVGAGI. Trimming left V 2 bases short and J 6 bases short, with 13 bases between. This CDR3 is CASSYRQGASEAFF. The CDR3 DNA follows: TGTGCCAGCAGTTACCGGCAGGGTGCCTCTGAAGCTTTCTTT.

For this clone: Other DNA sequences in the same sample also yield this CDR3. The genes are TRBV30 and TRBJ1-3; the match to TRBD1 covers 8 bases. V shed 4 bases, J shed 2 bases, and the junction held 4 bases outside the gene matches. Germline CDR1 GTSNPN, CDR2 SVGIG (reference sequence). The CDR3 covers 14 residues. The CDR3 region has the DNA TGTGCCTGGACCGGACAGGGTGCTGGAAACACCATATATTTT. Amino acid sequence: CAWTGQGAGNTIYF.

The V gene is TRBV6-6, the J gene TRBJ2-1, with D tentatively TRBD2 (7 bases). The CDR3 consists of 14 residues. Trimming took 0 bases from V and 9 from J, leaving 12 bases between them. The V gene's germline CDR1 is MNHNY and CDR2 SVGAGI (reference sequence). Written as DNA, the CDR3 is TGTGCCAGCAGTTACTCGAACGGGGGGCGTGAGCAGTTCTTC. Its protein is CASSYSNGGREQFF.

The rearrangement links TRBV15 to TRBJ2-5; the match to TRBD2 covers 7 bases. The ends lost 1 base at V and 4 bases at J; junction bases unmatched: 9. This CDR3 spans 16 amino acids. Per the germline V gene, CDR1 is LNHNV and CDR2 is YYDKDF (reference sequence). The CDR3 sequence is CATSRASGGSRETQYF. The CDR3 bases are TGTGCCACCAGCAGAGCCTCCGGGGGGAGTAGAGAGACCCAGTACTTC.